Each of the 14 T cell receptor beta chains below was sequenced from the same sample in a study of OX40 agonist ivuxolimab in advanced cancers. Measured with immunoSEQ multiplex PCR; TCRdb has only the in-frame clones, and not every one. The data hold some 140,000 clones, with about nine tenths observed a single time. Source: CD4+ or CD8+ T cells sorted from blood, taken in a trial of the OX40 agonist ivuxolimab. The receptors were gathered from an adult with an advanced solid tumor such as melanoma, head and neck, liver or kidney cancer.

The chain links TRBV28 to TRBJ1-1; the D gene is possibly TRBD1 (6 bases). The germline V gene encodes CDR1 MDHEN and CDR2 SYDVKM. Trimming shortened V by 2 bases and J by 4 bases, and 11 bases separated the two germline ends. The CDR3 sequence is 14 residues long. DNA of the CDR3: TGTGCCAGCAGTTTAACGGGGGCGCTCACTGAAGCTTTCTTT. Its translation: CASSLTGALTEAFF.

This clone appeared once. This chain joins TRBV5-4 and TRBJ2-1, with TRBD2 matching 10 bases. The CDR3 loop spans 15 amino acids. After removal of 2 bases from V and 5 bases from J, the junction contained 4 bases not matched to a gene. The germline CDR1 and CDR2 sequences are SGHNT and YYREEE (reference sequence). The CDR3 protein is CASSFRLAGDNEQFF. Here the CDR3 DNA reads TGTGCCAGCAGCTTCCGGCTAGCGGGAGACAATGAGCAGTTCTTC.

This chain links TRBV7-3 with TRBJ2-1; TRBD1 might be the D (6 bases). The CDR3 spans 15 residues. Trimming took off 3 bases at V and 7 bases at J, with 16 bases between the two ends. The germline V gene encodes CDR1 SGHTA and CDR2 FQGTGA. Here the CDR3 reads CASSFQGHVKNEQFF. The CDR3, as DNA: TGTGCCAGCAGCTTCCAGGGACACGTGAAGAATGAGCAGTTCTTC. The variable domain in full, completed from reference TRBV7-3 and TRBJ2-1, reads GAGVSQTPSNKVTEKGKYVELRCDPISGHTALYWYRQSLGQGPEFLIYFQGTGAADDSGLPNDRFFAVRPEGSVSTLKIQRTERGDSAVYLCASSFQGHVKNEQFFGPGTRLTVL.

This chain links TRBV28 with TRBJ2-7, with unresolved D. CDR1 is MDHEN and CDR2 is SYDVKM in the germline V gene. There are 16 residues in the CDR3. The V end lost 3 bases, the J end lost 8 bases, and 23 bases lay between the germline ends. This CDR3 is CASSFLLGQVAGKQYF. CDR3 nucleotide sequence: TGTGCCAGCAGTTTTCTGTTAGGGCAAGTGGCCGGAAAGCAGTACTTC.

The chain recombines TRBV2 with TRBJ1-4; 9 nucleotides match TRBD1. The CDR3 has 14 amino acids. Germline V gene sequence: CDR1 SNHLY, CDR2 FYNNEI. V lost 5 bases, J lost 8 bases, and 6 bases stayed unmatched. The CDR3 DNA follows: TGTGCCAGCAGTAAACAGGGGGCTGGAGAAAAACTGTTTTTT. Its translation: CASSKQGAGEKLFF.

This chain connects TRBV27 to TRBJ2-5, with 12 bases matching TRBD2. The DNA end favors TRBJ2-7, so the J call may be wrong. CDR3 size: 14 residues. Germline assignment: CDR1 MNHEY and CDR2 SMNVEV (reference sequence). CDR3 sequence (DNA): TGTGCCAGCAGTTTTAGACTAGCGGGAGTCGAGCAGTACTTC. This translates into CASSFRLAGVEQYF.

The chain recombines TRBV7-2 with TRBJ1-1, with TRBD1 matching over 7 bases. This CDR3 is built from 15 residues. V dropped 1 base and J dropped 3; count of bases not matched to a gene: 5. Germline CDR1 is SGHTA and CDR2 is FQGNSA. CDR3 residues: CASSLVAGGDTEAFF. CDR3 DNA: TGTGCCAGCAGCTTAGTAGCAGGGGGTGACACTGAAGCTTTCTTT.

This chain links TRBV11-2 with TRBJ2-5; 11 bases align to TRBD2. V was pared by 2 bases and J by 4 bases, with 9 bases of the junction left unmatched. The CDR3 covers 17 residues. Germline assignment: CDR1 SGHAT and CDR2 FQNNGV. In nucleotides, the CDR3 is TGTGCCAGCAGCTTATATCGGGGGCTAGCGGGAGGAGAGACCCAGTACTTC. This sequence encodes CASSLYRGLAGGETQYF.

V is TRBV27 and J is TRBJ2-7; the match to TRBD2 covers 10 bases. The germline gives CDR1 MNHEY, CDR2 SMNVEV (reference sequence). Unmatched junction bases numbered 19, after V lost 7 bases and J lost 4 bases. CDR3 length: 18 residues. The CDR3 DNA reads as TGTGCCAGCACCCACAGGTACCCTAGCGGGAGTCGGAGGTACGAGCAGTACTTC. Translation: CASTHRYPSGSRRYEQYF.

The V gene is TRBV5-1, the J gene TRBJ1-4; D may be TRBD1 (6 bases). Germline values: CDR1 SGHRS, CDR2 YFSETQ. Between the trimmed V and J ends, which lost 5 bases and 3 bases, there was a span of 14 bases. There are 15 residues in the CDR3. The CDR3 region has the DNA TGCGCCAGCAGTTCGACCAGGGGACCTAATGAAAAACTGTTTTTT. Translation gives CASSSTRGPNEKLFF. The variable domain in full, with the rest retrieved from reference TRBV5-1 and TRBJ1-4, is KAGVTQTPRYLIKTRGQQVTLSCSPISGHRSVSWYQQTPGQGLQFLFEYFSETQRNKGNFPGRFSGRQFSNSRSEMNVSTLELGDSALYLCASSSTRGPNEKLFFGSGTQLSVL.

The chain is built from TRBV5-4 and TRBJ2-2, with 15 bases lining up with TRBD2. The trim removed 4 bases at V and 4 bases at J, leaving 8 bases unmatched. There are 18 residues in the CDR3. Per the germline V gene, CDR1 is SGHNT and CDR2 is YYREEE (reference sequence). CDR3 protein: CASSIPGLAGGSTGELFF. CDR3 in DNA: TGTGCCAGCAGCATCCCGGGACTAGCGGGAGGAAGCACCGGGGAGCTGTTTTTT. The full variable domain, in which reference TRBV5-4 and TRBJ2-2 provide the parts outside the CDR3, is ETGVTQSPTHLIKTRGQQVTLRCSSQSGHNTVSWYQQALGQGPQFIFQYYREEENGRGNFPPRFSGLQFPNYSSELNVNALELDDSALYLCASSIPGLAGGSTGELFFGEGSRLTVL.

The CDR3 DNA follows: TGTGCCAGCAGCTTATACTGGGCGGGATCCTACGAGCAGTACTTC. As protein: CASSLYWAGSYEQYF. The V call is TRBV11-2, the J call TRBJ2-7; possible D gene TRBD2, 6 bases. V was cut by 2 bases and J by 1 base, with 12 bases left in between. The CDR3 has 15 amino acids. CDR1 and CDR2 (germline): SGHAT, FQNNGV.

The chain joins TRBV11-3 to TRBJ2-7; maybe TRBD2 (6 bases). The CDR3 has 15 residues. Looked up from germline, CDR1 is SGHNT and CDR2 is YENEEA. V lost 2 bases and J 7 bases, leaving 18 bases between the germline ends. CDR3 sequence (DNA): TGTGCCAGCAGCTTAACGGGAGAGGGGTTTCGGGAGCAGTACTTC. Amino acids: CASSLTGEGFREQYF.

V is TRBV2 and J is TRBJ2-7; D call uncertain. With 8 bases removed from V and 0 bases from J, the gap between germline ends came to 17 bases. The CDR3 spans 15 residues. The germline V gene encodes CDR1 SNHLY and CDR2 FYNNEI. The CDR3 loop is CASPLSTTDSYEQYF. The CDR3 DNA follows: TGTGCCAGCCCCCTCTCAACGACCGACTCCTACGAGCAGTACTTC.